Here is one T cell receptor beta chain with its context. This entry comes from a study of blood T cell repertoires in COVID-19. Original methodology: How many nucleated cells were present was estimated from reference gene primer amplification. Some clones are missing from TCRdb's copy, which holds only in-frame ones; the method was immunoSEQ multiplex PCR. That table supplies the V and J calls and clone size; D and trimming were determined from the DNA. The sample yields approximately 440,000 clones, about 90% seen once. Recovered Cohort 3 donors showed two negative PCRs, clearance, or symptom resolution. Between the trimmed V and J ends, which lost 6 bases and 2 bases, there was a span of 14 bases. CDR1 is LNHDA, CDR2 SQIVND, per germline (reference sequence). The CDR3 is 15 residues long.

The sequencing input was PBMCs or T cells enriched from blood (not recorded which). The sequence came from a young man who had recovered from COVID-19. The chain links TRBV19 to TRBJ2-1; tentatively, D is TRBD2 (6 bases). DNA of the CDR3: TGTGCCAGTAGCGAAGGAGGGCAACCCTACAATGAGCAGTTCTTC. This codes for CASSEGGQPYNEQFF.